The source of this TCR beta chain is a study of T cell responses to AZD1222 COVID-19 vaccine. This CDR3 region has 14 residues. The V end lost 6 bases, the J end lost 7 bases, and 16 bases lay between the germline ends. Germline-derived CDR1 and CDR2 are DFQATT and SNEGSKA (reference sequence). On this clone itself: What it recognizes is unknown.

Study observations and caveats: Researchers report vaccine-associated CD4 TCRs spanning spike, with dominance at 160-218 and 743-854. Clonal diversity was possibly underestimated, and the donors were mostly white British, with more females. Repertoires were obtained only post-peak T cell response.

Sequenced by immunoSEQ multiplex PCR; TCRdb stores in-frame clones only, minus some. The table has about 110,000 clones, over 85% seen once. The genes are TRBV20-1 and TRBJ1-6; weak D call: TRBD1 (5 bases). The origin of this receptor is an adult in good health. The source was peripheral blood, collected on day 0 of AZD1222 vaccination. The DNA for the CDR3 is TGCAGTGCGAGTGGGTCGGCAGGGAATTCACCCCTCCACTTT. It specifies CSASGSAGNSPLHF.